The present TCR beta chain was sequenced within a study of PD-1 blockade in classical Hodgkin lymphoma. The wider study: Patients were administered nivolumab (3 mg/kg intravenously) every 2 weeks. Study-level points and caveats: TCR diversity at baseline was reported to be reduced in newly diagnosed patients relative to healthy donors. Differences between repertoires have undefined causes, possibly disease activity or prior therapy. It was among complete responders that baseline diversity resembled that of newly diagnosed patients.

This CDR3 contains 17 residues. V lost 0 bases to trimming and J lost 4 bases; unmatched junction nucleotides: 9. Germline V CDR1 and CDR2: LGHNA, YSLEER. Points on this clone: Antigen: not known.

Libraries were prepared by immunoSEQ multiplex PCR; TCRdb keeps only in-frame clonotypes and omits some of them. The sample shows approximately 100,000 clones, about 89% of them seen only once. Every patient relapsed after autologous stem cell transplantation, and brentuximab vedotin exposure varied. The input for sequencing was peripheral blood mononuclear cells (PBMCs), taken before the second cycle of nivolumab. V is TRBV4-3 and J is TRBJ2-3, with TRBD2 matching over 8 bases. The source is a human donor with classical Hodgkin lymphoma. CDR3 nucleotide sequence: TGCGCCAGCAGCCAAGATGTAGCGGGGTCGGCTTCAGATACGCAGTATTTT. Residues: CASSQDVAGSASDTQYF.